Below, 30 T cell receptor beta chains from the same sample are listed, as sequenced in a study of cytomegalovirus exposure and HLA in healthy donors. Clones were read by immunoSEQ multiplex PCR, and TCRdb kept only the in-frame ones, dropping some. This sample has under 250,000 clones, with 87% found just once. Material: PBMCs. Receptors originate from a woman between 18 and 29 years old in good health and CMV-seropositive.

This clone was picked up one time. The CDR3 protein is CASSSGLELLHEQFF. Written as DNA, the CDR3 is TGTGCCAGCAGTTCTGGACTGGAACTACTTCACGAGCAGTTCTTC. The gene calls are TRBV27 and TRBJ2-1, with D possibly TRBD2 on 5 matching bases. Germline CDR1 reads MNHEY; CDR2 reads SMNVEV (reference sequence). This CDR3 contains 15 residues. V gave up 4 bases and J gave up 10 bases, with 20 bases separating them.

This chain joins TRBV19 and TRBJ2-1, with D possibly TRBD2 on 6 matching bases. This CDR3 comprises 15 residues. Germline V gives CDR1 LNHDA, CDR2 SQIVND (reference sequence). V was shortened by 3 bases and J by 7 bases, with 16 bases between the two germline ends. CDR3: CASSILAGAGNEQFF. The CDR3, as DNA: TGTGCCAGTAGTATCTTGGCGGGTGCGGGAAATGAGCAGTTCTTC.

The genes are TRBV9 and TRBJ2-1, with 8 nucleotides matching TRBD2. CDR3 length equals 18 residues. J was trimmed by 2 bases and V by 0 bases; bases with no gene match: 10. The V gene's germline CDR1 is SGDLS and CDR2 YYNGEE. The DNA of the CDR3 is TGTGCCAGCAGCGTAGAAGGTGGGGCGGGAGGACCCTACAATGAGCAGTTCTTC. Protein: CASSVEGGAGGPYNEQFF.

This chain connects TRBV19 to TRBJ1-1; 8 bases map to TRBD1. The CDR3 has 16 residues. V dropped 7 bases and J dropped 3; count of bases not matched to a gene: 13. The germline CDR1 and CDR2 sequences are LNHDA and SQIVND (reference sequence). The CDR3 protein is CASTSRQGAAHTEAFF. The CDR3 DNA reads TGTGCCAGTACCTCGCGGCAGGGGGCCGCACACACTGAAGCTTTCTTT.

The rearrangement joins TRBV27 to TRBJ2-1; TRBD2 matches 11 bases. Germline trimming cut 5 bases from V and 3 bases from J; bases unmatched to any gene: 6. CDR1 and CDR2 from the germline V gene are MNHEY and SMNVEV (reference sequence). The CDR3 has 16 residues. The CDR3 here is CASSPLAGGVYNEQFF. CDR3 nucleotide sequence: TGTGCCAGCAGTCCATTAGCGGGAGGGGTCTACAATGAGCAGTTCTTC.

The rearrangement joins TRBV19 to TRBJ1-2; D remains ambiguous. The CDR3 runs to 13 residues. Per germline, CDR1 LNHDA and CDR2 SQIVND (reference sequence). The ends were cut back, 1 base at V and 4 bases at J, with 7 bases in the middle. The CDR3 loop reads CASSIGAPYGYTF. CDR3 DNA: TGTGCCAGTAGTATAGGGGCCCCCTATGGCTACACCTTC.

The V call is TRBV29-1, the J call TRBJ2-1; weak D call: TRBD1 (5 bases). CDR1 SQVTM and CDR2 ANQGSEA come from the germline V gene. This CDR3 has 12 amino acids. Trimming removed 4 bases at V and 12 bases at J, with 16 bases between. The CDR3 DNA reads TGCAGCGTTGTAGATCCCCAGGGATGGCAGTTCTTC. Amino acid sequence: CSVVDPQGWQFF.

V is TRBV15 and J is TRBJ2-7; D may be TRBD1 (5 bases). CDR3 length: 13 residues. The V gene lost 4 bases and the J gene lost 3 bases, with 10 bases spanning the gap. Germline-derived CDR1 and CDR2 are LNHNV and YYDKDF (reference sequence). The CDR3 region is CATSNPGNYEQYF. The DNA of the CDR3 is TGTGCCACCAGCAACCCAGGGAACTACGAGCAGTACTTC.

The chain couples TRBV30 to TRBJ1-1; 7 nucleotides match TRBD1. Germline V lookup: CDR1 GTSNPN, CDR2 SVGIG (reference sequence). The trim removed 4 bases at V and 4 bases at J, leaving 6 bases unmatched. The CDR3 contains 13 residues. CDR3 amino acids: CAWIRGDSTEAFF. CDR3 nucleotides: TGTGCCTGGATAAGAGGGGACAGCACTGAAGCTTTCTTT.

The chain employs TRBV5-1 and TRBJ2-2; 11 bases line up with TRBD2. This CDR3 region has 16 residues. Unmatched junction bases numbered 9, after V lost 4 bases and J lost 7 bases. Germline V gives CDR1 SGHRS, CDR2 YFSETQ. CDR3 in amino acids: CASSIPSGRNIGELFF. The CDR3 nucleotides are TGCGCCAGCAGCATCCCTAGCGGGAGGAATATCGGGGAGCTGTTTTTT.

This clone was detected only once. V usage is TRBV5-4 and J usage is TRBJ2-3; 7 bases align to TRBD2. The germline gives CDR1 SGHNT, CDR2 YYREEE (reference sequence). The V gene end was trimmed by 0 bases and the J gene end by 0 bases; junction bases not matched to a gene: 4. This CDR3 has 16 residues. The CDR3 bases are TGTGCCAGCAGCTTGGTCGGGGGGTATAGCACAGATACGCAGTATTTT. Translation gives CASSLVGGYSTDTQYF.

Written as DNA, the CDR3 is TGCGCCAGCAGCTTGGACAGGTACACTGAAGCTTTCTTT. Residues: CASSLDRYTEAFF. The chain uses TRBV5-1 and TRBJ1-1; D possibly corresponds to TRBD1 (5 bases). CDR1 and CDR2 from the germline V gene are SGHRS and YFSETQ. The CDR3 consists of 13 residues. Trimming removed 0 bases at V and 3 bases at J, with 6 bases between. The whole variable domain, filled in from reference TRBV5-1 and TRBJ1-1, reads KAGVTQTPRYLIKTRGQQVTLSCSPISGHRSVSWYQQTPGQGLQFLFEYFSETQRNKGNFPGRFSGRQFSNSRSEMNVSTLELGDSALYLCASSLDRYTEAFFGQGTRLTVV.

The chain has TRBV27 and TRBJ2-7, with 7 nucleotides matching TRBD1. This CDR3 is built from 15 residues. Germline V gene data show CDR1 as MNHEY and CDR2 as SMNVEV (reference sequence). Trimming removed 6 bases from V and 3 bases from J; junction bases left unmatched: 11. The CDR3 spells CASSPARQGDYEQYF. CDR3 sequence (DNA): TGTGCCAGCAGCCCAGCCCGGCAGGGGGACTACGAGCAGTACTTC.

V and J are TRBV15 and TRBJ1-2; D unclear. Germline lookup yields CDR1 LNHNV and CDR2 YYDKDF (reference sequence). The CDR3 extends over 14 amino acids. Trimming removed 1 base at V and 2 bases at J, with 8 bases between. CDR3 nucleotide sequence: TGTGCCACCAGCAGAGGGACTGCCAACTATGGCTACACCTTC. Amino acid sequence: CATSRGTANYGYTF.

This clone has just one count. The genes are TRBV28 and TRBJ1-5, with a possible D match to TRBD1 (5 bases). The germline CDR1 and CDR2 sequences are MDHEN and SYDVKM. The CDR3 extends over 13 amino acids. V was cut by 5 bases and J by 4 bases, with 9 bases left in between. This CDR3 is CASSKGRNQPQHF. The DNA of the CDR3 is TGTGCCAGCAGTAAGGGGCGAAATCAGCCCCAGCATTTT.

The chain uses TRBV9 and TRBJ2-3; 9 nucleotides agree with TRBD1. The CDR3 has 17 residues. Germline CDR1 reads SGDLS; CDR2 reads YYNGEE. V was clipped by 3 bases and J by 4 bases; unmatched bases: 12. Here the CDR3 DNA reads TGTGCCAGCAGCGACCCATGGACAGGGGAATCGGCAGATACGCAGTATTTT. It is translated as CASSDPWTGESADTQYF.

The chain uses TRBV7-8 and TRBJ1-5; maybe TRBD1 (5 bases). The V end was cut by 3 bases, the J end by 3 bases, with 12 bases between. The CDR3 contains 15 residues. CDR1 and CDR2 (germline): SGHVS, FQNEAQ. CDR3 in DNA: TGTGCCAGCAGCTTCCACCGACAGACCAATCAGCCCCAGCATTTT. It encodes CASSFHRQTNQPQHF.

Only a few counts were recorded for this clone. The chain employs TRBV15 and TRBJ1-2, with D uncertain. In germline, CDR1 is LNHNV, CDR2 YYDKDF (reference sequence). The CDR3 length is 15 residues. With 0 bases removed from V and 6 bases from J, the gap between germline ends came to 14 bases. CDR3 loop: CATSRDRGLSDGYTF. In DNA form, the CDR3 reads TGTGCCACCAGCAGAGATCGTGGACTTTCTGATGGCTACACCTTC.

DNA of the CDR3: TGTGCCAGCAGTTTAAGGGGGCCGGGCACCGGGGAGCTGTTTTTT. Protein product: CASSLRGPGTGELFF. The chain carries TRBV27 and TRBJ2-2; TRBD1 aligns across 7 bases. V dropped 2 bases and J dropped 4; count of bases not matched to a gene: 4. The V gene's germline CDR1 is MNHEY and CDR2 SMNVEV (reference sequence). CDR3 length: 15 amino acids.

V usage is TRBV5-4 and J usage is TRBJ1-5; D is uncertain. Germline CDR1 SGHNT, CDR2 YYREEE (reference sequence). V was cut by 1 base and J by 4 bases, with 3 bases left in between. CDR3 size: 12 residues. DNA for the CDR3: TGTGCCAGCAGCTTGCCTAATCAGCCCCAGCATTTT. It yields the protein CASSLPNQPQHF.

Notes on this clone: This same CDR3 is encoded by further DNA sequences in the sample. J is TRBJ1-5 and V is TRBV27; no reliable D call. Trimming stripped 3 bases from V and 4 bases from J, with 4 bases between. Germline assignment: CDR1 MNHEY and CDR2 SMNVEV (reference sequence). This CDR3 has 12 amino acids. CDR3 in DNA: TGTGCCAGCAGTTTCAGTAATCAGCCCCAGCATTTT. This sequence encodes CASSFSNQPQHF.

This clone occurred a few times. This chain's CDR3 is CASSTGTGGYGYTF. The CDR3 nucleotides read TGTGCCAGCAGCACCGGGACAGGGGGCTATGGCTACACCTTC. The J gene is TRBJ1-2, the V gene TRBV6-1; 11 nucleotides align to TRBD1. The CDR3 covers 14 residues. Germline V gene lookup returns CDR1 MNHNS and CDR2 SASEGT. V gave up 6 bases and J gave up 4 bases; unmatched junction bases: 4.

The V and J genes are TRBV29-1 and TRBJ2-1, with D possibly matching TRBD2 (5 bases). Germline loops: CDR1 SQVTM, CDR2 ANQGSEA. Trimming left V 3 bases short and J 4 bases short, with 13 bases between. The CDR3 consists of 14 residues. CDR3 nucleotide sequence: TGCAGCGTTGATGAGACGGGGAATTACAATGAGCAGTTCTTC. Its protein is CSVDETGNYNEQFF.

The J gene is TRBJ1-1, the V gene TRBV6-1, with D tentatively TRBD1 (5 bases). The germline V gene encodes CDR1 MNHNS and CDR2 SASEGT. With 1 base removed from V and 6 bases from J, the gap between germline ends came to 15 bases. The CDR3 length is 15 residues. The CDR3 here is CASSEGRQIFPEAFF. CDR3 nucleotides: TGTGCCAGCAGTGAAGGGAGACAGATCTTTCCTGAAGCTTTCTTT.

The chain uses TRBV27 and TRBJ2-3; a possible D gene is TRBD1 (6 bases). V gave up 10 bases and J gave up 4 bases, with 21 bases separating them. This CDR3 is 15 amino acids long. Germline CDR1 MNHEY, CDR2 SMNVEV (reference sequence). The CDR3 here is CATPPAAGDADTQYF. Written as DNA, the CDR3 is TGTGCCACGCCGCCGGCGGCAGGGGACGCAGATACGCAGTATTTT.

This chain links TRBV5-1 with TRBJ1-3; TRBD1 agrees at 7 bases. Germline V gene data show CDR1 as SGHRS and CDR2 as YFSETQ. The CDR3 is 17 amino acids. V dropped 5 bases and J dropped 0; count of bases not matched to a gene: 11. The CDR3 region is CASSSLGGQPSGNTIYF. CDR3 in DNA: TGCGCCAGCAGTTCTTTAGGGGGACAGCCCTCTGGAAACACCATATATTTT. The variable domain in full, completed from reference TRBV5-1 and TRBJ1-3, reads KAGVTQTPRYLIKTRGQQVTLSCSPISGHRSVSWYQQTPGQGLQFLFEYFSETQRNKGNFPGRFSGRQFSNSRSEMNVSTLELGDSALYLCASSSLGGQPSGNTIYFGEGSWLTVV.

The chain is built from TRBV29-1 and TRBJ2-2; 7 nucleotides line up with TRBD1. The J segment lost 0 bases and the V segment lost 7 bases, leaving 5 bases of the junction unmatched. Germline CDR1 reads SQVTM; CDR2 reads ANQGSEA. This CDR3 has 14 residues. The CDR3 DNA reads TGCAGCGGGACCGGGACAGCGAACACCGGGGAGCTGTTTTTT. Translating gives CSGTGTANTGELFF.

The rearrangement uses TRBV30 and TRBJ1-1; TRBD1 matches 12 bases. J lost 11 bases, V lost 1 base, and 5 bases had no gene match. CDR3 size: 13 residues. The germline CDR1 and CDR2 sequences are GTSNPN and SVGIG (reference sequence). Here the CDR3 DNA reads TGTGCCTGGAGTGCCGGGACAGGGGGCTTTGCTTTCTTT. Residues: CAWSAGTGGFAFF.

CDR3: CASSLRAGVPYEQYF. The CDR3 coding sequence is TGTGCCAGCAGCTTACGAGCGGGAGTCCCCTACGAGCAGTACTTC. The chain combines TRBV5-4 with TRBJ2-7; the match to TRBD2 covers 8 bases. This CDR3 contains 15 residues. V was pared by 2 bases and J by 2 bases, with 6 bases of the junction left unmatched. The germline V gene encodes CDR1 SGHNT and CDR2 YYREEE (reference sequence). Full variable domain (rest looked up from reference TRBV5-4 and TRBJ2-7): ETGVTQSPTHLIKTRGQQVTLRCSSQSGHNTVSWYQQALGQGPQFIFQYYREEENGRGNFPPRFSGLQFPNYSSELNVNALELDDSALYLCASSLRAGVPYEQYFGPGTRLTVT.

CDR3 in amino acids: CATGTGGVDAEAFF. The CDR3 DNA reads TGTGCCACCGGGACTGGGGGGGTTGACGCTGAAGCTTTCTTT. The rearrangement joins TRBV10-3 to TRBJ1-1; D might be TRBD1 (5 bases). This CDR3 has 14 residues. Trimming took off 10 bases at V and 6 bases at J, with 21 bases between the two ends. Germline-derived CDR1 and CDR2 are ENHRY and SYGVKD.